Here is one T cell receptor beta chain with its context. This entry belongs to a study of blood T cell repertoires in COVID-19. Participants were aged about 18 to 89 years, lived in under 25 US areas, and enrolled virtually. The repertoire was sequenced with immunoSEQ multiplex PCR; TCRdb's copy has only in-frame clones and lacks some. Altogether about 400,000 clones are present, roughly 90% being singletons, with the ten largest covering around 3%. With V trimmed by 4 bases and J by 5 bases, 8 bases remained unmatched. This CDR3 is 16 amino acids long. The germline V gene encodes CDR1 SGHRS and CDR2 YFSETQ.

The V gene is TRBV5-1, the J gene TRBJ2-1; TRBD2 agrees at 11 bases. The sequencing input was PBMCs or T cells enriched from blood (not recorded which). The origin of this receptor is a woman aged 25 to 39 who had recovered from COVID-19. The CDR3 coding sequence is TGCGCCAGCAGCCCTTTACCGGGACTAGCGGACAATGAGCAGTTCTTC. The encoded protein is CASSPLPGLADNEQFF. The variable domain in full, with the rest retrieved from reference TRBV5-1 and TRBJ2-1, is KAGVTQTPRYLIKTRGQQVTLSCSPISGHRSVSWYQQTPGQGLQFLFEYFSETQRNKGNFPGRFSGRQFSNSRSEMNVSTLELGDSALYLCASSPLPGLADNEQFFGPGTRLTVL.